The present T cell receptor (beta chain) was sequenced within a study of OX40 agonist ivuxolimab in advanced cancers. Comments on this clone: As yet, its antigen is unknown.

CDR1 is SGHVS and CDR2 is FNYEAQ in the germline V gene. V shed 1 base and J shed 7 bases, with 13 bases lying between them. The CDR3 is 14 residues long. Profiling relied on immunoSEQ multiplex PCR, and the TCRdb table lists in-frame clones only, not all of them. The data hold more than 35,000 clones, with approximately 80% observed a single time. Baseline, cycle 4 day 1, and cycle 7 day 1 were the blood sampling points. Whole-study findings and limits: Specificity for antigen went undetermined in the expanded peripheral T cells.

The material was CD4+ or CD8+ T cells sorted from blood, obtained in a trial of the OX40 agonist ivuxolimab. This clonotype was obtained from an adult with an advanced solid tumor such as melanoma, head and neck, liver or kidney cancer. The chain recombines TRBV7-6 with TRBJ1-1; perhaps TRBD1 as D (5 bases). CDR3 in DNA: TGTGCCAGCAGCTTAGAGGGGACCCAAGGTGAAGCTTTCTTT. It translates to CASSLEGTQGEAFF. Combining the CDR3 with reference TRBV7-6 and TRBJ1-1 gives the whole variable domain GAGVSQSPRYKVTKRGQDVALRCDPISGHVSLYWYRQALGQGPEFLTYFNYEAQQDKSGLPNDRFSAERPEGSISTLTIQRTEQRDSAMYRCASSLEGTQGEAFFGQGTRLTVV.